The next 22 T cell receptor beta chains were all read from a single sample in a study of cytomegalovirus exposure and HLA in healthy donors. The PCR used 60 Vbeta and 13 Jbeta primers. Measured with immunoSEQ multiplex PCR; TCRdb has only the in-frame clones, and not every one. This table holds more than 150,000 clones, roughly 80% found once. The specimen was PBMCs. These receptors all stem from a man aged 45-65 years in good health and CMV-seronegative.

The chain recombines TRBV7-2 with TRBJ1-5; D call uncertain. From germline, CDR1 is SGHTA and CDR2 FQGNSA. The germline V and J ends were trimmed by 2 bases and 1 base, with 12 bases remaining between them. CDR3 length: 16 amino acids. The CDR3 sequence is CASSLMVRSSNQPQHF. The CDR3 nucleotides are TGTGCCAGCAGCTTAATGGTGAGGTCGAGCAATCAGCCCCAGCATTTT. The entire variable domain, with the rest obtained from reference TRBV7-2 and TRBJ1-5, is as follows: GAGVSQSPSNKVTEKGKDVELRCDPISGHTALYWYRQSLGQGLEFLIYFQGNSAPDKSGLPSDRFSAERTGGSVSTLTIQRTQQEDSAVYLCASSLMVRSSNQPQHFGDGTRLSIL.

This chain joins TRBV30 and TRBJ1-4, with 7 nucleotides matching TRBD1. V trimming: 6 bases; J trimming: 5 bases; junction bases outside the gene matches: 6. The CDR3 length is 13 residues. CDR1 and CDR2 from the germline V gene are GTSNPN and SVGIG (reference sequence). The CDR3 DNA reads TGTGCCTGCGATACAGGGGTCAATGAAAAACTGTTTTTT. It encodes CACDTGVNEKLFF. Based on the CDR3 plus reference TRBV30 and TRBJ1-4, the full variable domain is SQTIHQWPATLVQPVGSPLSLECTVEGTSNPNLYWYRQAAGRGLQLLFYSVGIGQISSEVPQNLSASRPQDRQFILSSKKLLLSDSGFYLCACDTGVNEKLFFGSGTQLSVL.

The genes are TRBV5-6 and TRBJ1-4; tentative D call: TRBD1 (6 bases). CDR1 is SGHDT, CDR2 YYEEEE, per germline. Deletions cut 0 bases from V and 8 bases from J, with 14 bases between. The CDR3 is 15 residues long. CDR3 nucleotide sequence: TGTGCCAGCAGCTTGGTTGAGACAGGACGGGAAAAACTGTTTTTT. It translates to CASSLVETGREKLFF.

This clone is a singleton in its sample. The chain recombines TRBV27 with TRBJ2-7, with a possible D match to TRBD2 (6 bases). The CDR3 runs to 17 residues. V dropped 3 bases and J dropped 0 bases, with 18 bases sitting between them. Per the germline V gene, CDR1 is MNHEY and CDR2 is SMNVEV (reference sequence). CDR3 DNA sequence: TGTGCCAGCAGTTTGGTAAGAGGAAGGGGACTCTCCTACGAGCAGTACTTC. It yields the protein CASSLVRGRGLSYEQYF.

The V and J genes are TRBV15 and TRBJ2-7; D not certain. The V end was cut by 3 bases, the J end by 0 bases, with 15 bases between. The CDR3 covers 16 residues. Germline V gene lookup returns CDR1 LNHNV and CDR2 YYDKDF (reference sequence). The CDR3: CATSRGSAGYSYEQYF. In nucleotides, the CDR3 is TGTGCCACCAGCAGGGGTTCGGCAGGCTACTCCTACGAGCAGTACTTC.

The chain combines TRBV5-5 with TRBJ2-7; D might be TRBD1 (7 bases). Looked up from germline, CDR1 is SGHKS and CDR2 is YYEKEE (reference sequence). Trimming removed 6 bases at V and 0 bases at J, with 13 bases between. This CDR3 is built from 14 residues. This CDR3 is CASTRQGGSYEQYF. The CDR3 DNA follows: TGTGCCAGCACCCGACAGGGAGGCTCCTACGAGCAGTACTTC.

The CDR3: CASSFLGTSGETQYF. CDR3 nucleotides: TGCGCCAGCAGCTTCTTAGGGACTAGCGGGGAGACCCAGTACTTC. The genes are TRBV5-1 and TRBJ2-5; TRBD2 matches at 12 bases. Germline-derived CDR1 and CDR2 are SGHRS and YFSETQ. V dropped 2 bases and J dropped 5; count of bases not matched to a gene: 4. The CDR3 totals 15 residues.

The chain carries TRBV9 and TRBJ2-2; unclear D gene. This CDR3 spans 13 amino acids. Deletions cut 4 bases from V and 6 bases from J, with 10 bases between. Germline V lookup: CDR1 SGDLS, CDR2 YYNGEE. The CDR3 is CASSPLSPGELFF. The CDR3 nucleotides read TGTGCCAGCAGCCCCCTTTCTCCCGGGGAGCTGTTTTTT.

V is TRBV5-6 and J is TRBJ1-2; D is unresolved. V was shortened by 3 bases and J by 7 bases, with 13 bases between the two germline ends. The CDR3 runs to 13 residues. Germline CDR1 and CDR2: SGHDT and YYEEEE. The CDR3 sequence: CASSYYGSGGYTF. CDR3 bases: TGTGCCAGCAGCTATTACGGGTCCGGTGGCTACACCTTC.

The chain joins TRBV19 to TRBJ1-4, with 9 positions matching TRBD1. CDR1 LNHDA and CDR2 SQIVND come from the germline V gene (reference sequence). The CDR3 extends over 15 amino acids. V dropped 8 bases and J dropped 5; count of bases not matched to a gene: 9. The CDR3 loop is CASCWTGTGNEKLFF. DNA for the CDR3: TGTGCCAGTTGCTGGACCGGGACAGGGAATGAAAAACTGTTTTTT.

The chain has TRBV9 and TRBJ2-7; D perhaps matches TRBD1 (6 bases). Trimming left V 0 bases short and J 3 bases short, with 16 bases between. Germline CDR1 is SGDLS and CDR2 is YYNGEE. The length of the CDR3 is 16 residues. The CDR3 region has the DNA TGTGCCAGCAGCGTAGCGGCAGGGGCTGCCTTCTACGAGCAGTACTTC. It is translated as CASSVAAGAAFYEQYF.

This chain connects TRBV6-5 to TRBJ2-7; D call uncertain. The CDR3 length is 11 residues. The germline V and J ends were trimmed by 2 bases and 5 bases, with 4 bases remaining between them. Germline-derived CDR1 and CDR2 are MNHEY and SVGAGI. The CDR3 DNA follows: TGTGCCAGCAGTTACCGGGACGAGCAGTACTTC. Protein: CASSYRDEQYF.

This clone has only a few counts. The rearrangement uses TRBV6-6 and TRBJ1-3; 7 bases line up with TRBD1. The CDR3 runs 14 residues. CDR1 and CDR2 (germline): MNHNY, SVGAGI (reference sequence). V shed 6 bases and J 2 bases; nucleotides not matched to a gene: 4. The CDR3 DNA sequence: TGTGCCAGCAGGTCCGACAGGGCTGGAAACACCATATATTTT. Protein product: CASRSDRAGNTIYF.

The chain employs TRBV7-2 and TRBJ1-2; D gene ambiguous. From germline, CDR1 is SGHTA and CDR2 FQGNSA. The CDR3 is made up of 13 amino acids. V lost 1 base to trimming and J lost 6 bases, with 9 bases between them. CDR3: CASSLGGTNGYTF. CDR3 sequence (DNA): TGTGCCAGCAGCTTAGGAGGCACTAATGGCTACACCTTC.

Only a few counts were recorded for this clone. The chain has TRBV4-3 and TRBJ1-1; a possible D gene is TRBD1 (5 bases). Germline V lookup: CDR1 LGHNA, CDR2 YSLEER. This CDR3 comprises 14 residues. V lost 2 bases and J 2 bases, leaving 9 bases between the germline ends. CDR3 sequence: CASSQQDSNTEAFF. The CDR3 DNA follows: TGCGCCAGCAGCCAACAAGACAGTAACACTGAAGCTTTCTTT.

The V gene is TRBV19, the J gene TRBJ2-2, with a tentative D call TRBD1 (8 bases). Per germline, CDR1 LNHDA and CDR2 SQIVND (reference sequence). The CDR3 extends over 14 amino acids. Trimming took 4 bases from V and 4 from J, leaving 10 bases between them. For the CDR3, the DNA is TGTGCCAGTAGTAACAGGGGGGGCACCGGGGAGCTGTTTTTT. Translated, it gives CASSNRGGTGELFF.

CDR3 DNA: TGCGCCAGCAGCCAAGAACCCCAGTGGACTGTTAATGGCTACACCTTC. Protein: CASSQEPQWTVNGYTF. The chain recombines TRBV4-3 with TRBJ1-2; D ambiguous. This CDR3 has 16 residues. CDR1 LGHNA and CDR2 YSLEER come from the germline V gene. V lost 0 bases, J lost 6 bases, and 17 bases lay in between.

This chain uses TRBV4-1 with TRBJ2-7; D possibly corresponds to TRBD1 (6 bases). The CDR3 contains 14 residues. Germline V gene sequence: CDR1 MGHRA, CDR2 YSYEKL. Trimming shortened V by 4 bases and J by 4 bases, and 14 bases separated the two germline ends. This CDR3 reads CASSLRQEVYEQYF. DNA for the CDR3: TGCGCCAGCAGCCTCCGACAGGAAGTGTACGAGCAGTACTTC.

The chain employs TRBV11-2 and TRBJ2-2; 8 nucleotides agree with TRBD1. V shed 5 bases and J 8 bases; nucleotides not matched to a gene: 7. This CDR3 is built from 14 residues. Germline CDR1 and CDR2: SGHAT and FQNNGV. In nucleotides, the CDR3 is TGTGCCAGCAGCCGGACAGGGATAGGGGGGGAGCTGTTTTTT. It is translated as CASSRTGIGGELFF.

The chain uses TRBV14 and TRBJ2-2; tentatively, D is TRBD2 (5 bases). Germline V gives CDR1 SGHDN, CDR2 FVKESK. Trimming removed 5 bases from V and 4 bases from J, with 11 bases in between. The CDR3 is 14 amino acids. The CDR3 bases are TGTGCCAGCAGCGTAAGTGGAGGCACCGGGGAGCTGTTTTTT. Its translation: CASSVSGGTGELFF.

This clone was recorded only once. This chain joins TRBV6-5 and TRBJ1-5, with a tentative D call TRBD1 (5 bases). Germline V gene data show CDR1 as MNHEY and CDR2 as SVGAGI. Trimming removed 4 bases from V and 2 bases from J, with 12 bases in between. The CDR3 loop spans 15 amino acids. The CDR3 nucleotides read TGTGCCAGCAGTTCGCAGGGCGATGGCAATCAGCCCCAGCATTTT. Residues: CASSSQGDGNQPQHF.

The V call is TRBV2, the J call TRBJ1-1, with a weak D call TRBD1 (6 bases). In germline, CDR1 is SNHLY, CDR2 FYNNEI. The CDR3 totals 11 residues. The V end lost 6 bases, the J end lost 7 bases, and 9 bases lay between the germline ends. The CDR3 region has the DNA TGTGCCAGCAGGGGGGCGGTTGAAGCTTTCTTT. Protein: CASRGAVEAFF.